This TCR beta chain appears in the sequencing data of a study of blood T cell repertoires in COVID-19. About the research overall: Material from acute and convalescent COVID-19 was sourced from the United States, Italy and Spain. Nucleic acid was either cDNA or gDNA, and it came from T cells, B-cell-depleted T cells, or PBMCs.

Trimming left V 3 bases short and J 0 bases short, with 10 bases between. Germline V gene sequence: CDR1 SGHRS, CDR2 YFSETQ. This CDR3 spans 14 amino acids. Profiled with immunoSEQ multiplex PCR; TCRdb holds only in-frame clones, not every one. The top ten clones hold around 3% of a sample with over 150,000 clones, roughly 80% of them seen once. The rearrangement uses TRBV5-1 and TRBJ2-7; D is ambiguous. The receptor's source is a man aged 65 to 85 with acute or convalescent COVID-19. The sample comprised peripheral blood. CDR3 amino acids: CASSSQSSSYEQYF. The CDR3 DNA is TGCGCCAGCAGCTCACAGAGCAGCTCCTACGAGCAGTACTTC.